The subject of this entry is one T cell receptor beta chain. This sample was included in a study of cytomegalovirus exposure and HLA in healthy donors. Germline CDR1 and CDR2: MDHEN and SYDVKM. V was cut by 5 bases and J by 11 bases, with 9 bases left in between. There are 11 residues in the CDR3. This PCR relied on a set of 60 Vbeta primers and 13 Jbeta primers. TCRdb keeps only in-frame clones here, not all; method: immunoSEQ multiplex PCR. Counted here are 150,000 to 200,000 clones, roughly 77% occurring once; the ten biggest clones make up about 0.36%. The chain employs TRBV28 and TRBJ1-4; D unresolved. The specimen sequenced was PBMCs. The TCR comes from a male donor in good health and CMV-seropositive. The CDR3 spells CASSTLLKLFF. Here the CDR3 DNA reads TGTGCCAGCAGTACTCTCCTGAAACTGTTTTTT.